The 25 T cell receptor beta chains presented below share a single source sample, sequenced in a study of regulatory T cells in long-lasting Graves disease. Time point meaning: newly diagnosed GD, antithyroid drugs for less than 3 months. TCR sequences were obtained from RNA taken from PBMCs. Investigators prepared the TCR beta libraries by applying iRepertoire HTBI primers and Arm-PCR of CDR3 regions. TCRdb fed the multiplex PCR reads into MiXCR, producing one record per CDR3 protein. Among about 470,000 distinct CDR3 sequences listed, just under 15% were seen once. The sample was also reused in another study, on T cells in Graves' hyperthyroidism and ophthalmopathy.

The specimen was peripheral blood mononuclear cells (PBMCs), collected at new diagnosis, from a patient treated with antithyroid drugs. The receptor set was obtained from a woman aged 25 to 39 with Graves disease.

The chain links TRBV10-3 to TRBJ1-2; D is uncertain. This CDR3 region has 13 residues. Trimming pared 0 bases from V and 6 bases from J, leaving 8 bases between. CDR1 is ENHRY and CDR2 is SYGVKD in the germline V gene. CDR3 region: CAISESIADGYTF. As DNA, the CDR3 is TGTGCCATCAGTGAGTCGATCGCGGATGGCTACACCTTC.

This clonotype was recorded at least ten times. The chain carries TRBV2 and TRBJ2-1; D gene uncertain. CDR1 and CDR2 from the germline V gene are SNHLY and FYNNEI. The CDR3 consists of 16 residues. The V end was cut by 8 bases, the J end by 8 bases, with 25 bases between. CDR3 loop: CASPQRRQNLGDEQFF. CDR3 sequence (DNA): TGTGCCAGCCCCCAAAGAAGGCAGAATTTAGGCGATGAGCAGTTCTTC.

The sample holds many counts of this clonotype. This chain joins TRBV27 and TRBJ2-5, with 8 bases lining up with TRBD2. Looked up from germline, CDR1 is MNHEY and CDR2 is SMNVEV (reference sequence). The V gene end was trimmed by 6 bases and the J gene end by 5 bases; junction bases not matched to a gene: 2. The CDR3 is 12 amino acids. In DNA, the CDR3 is TGTGCCAGCAGCCGGGAGGGGGAGACCCAGTACTTC. Protein product: CASSREGETQYF.

This clonotype was observed a few times. The V gene is TRBV24-1, the J gene TRBJ2-5, with 7 bases identical to TRBD1. Germline CDR1 is KGHDR and CDR2 is SFDVKD. Unmatched junction bases numbered 3, after V lost 4 bases and J lost 2 bases. CDR3 length equals 14 residues. CDR3 in DNA: TGTGCCACCAGTGACCTGGGACAGCAAGAGACCCAGTACTTC. Residues: CATSDLGQQETQYF.

On this clonotype itself: This may come from a read error, since a much larger clone is one base off. V usage is TRBV15 and J usage is TRBJ1-1; D is unresolved. Looked up from germline, CDR1 is LNHNV and CDR2 is YYDKDF (reference sequence). The CDR3 is made up of 15 amino acids. The CDR3 sequence: CVTSRDRILATEAFF. DNA of the CDR3: TGTGTCACCAGCAGAGATAGGATTTTGGCCACTGAAGCTTTCTTT.

This clonotype has at least ten counts. The CDR3 DNA sequence: TGTGCCAGCAGTTTCAGGACAACCTACGAGCAGTACTTC. As protein: CASSFRTTYEQYF. V and J are TRBV12-3 or TRBV12-4 and TRBJ2-7; D is perhaps TRBD1 (5 bases). Trimming stripped 3 bases from V and 2 bases from J, with 8 bases between. CDR3 length: 13 amino acids.

V gene TRBV4-1 combines with J gene TRBJ2-2; 10 bases line up with TRBD2. CDR1 and CDR2 (germline): MGHRA, YSYEKL. Losses at the gene ends were 4 bases for V and 8 bases for J; bases not matched to a gene: 10. This CDR3 has 16 residues. CDR3 DNA sequence: TGCGCCAGCAGCCTAAATAGCGGGAGGAGGGCTGGGGAGCTGTTTTTT. Its protein is CASSLNSGRRAGELFF.

Comments on this clonotype: A single base separates this from a much larger clone, so it may be a read error. The chain joins TRBV9 to TRBJ2-2, with TRBD2 identical over 10 bases. There are 14 residues in the CDR3. The V and J ends lost 6 bases and 2 bases, in that order; junction bases with no gene match: 1. The germline gives CDR1 SGDLS, CDR2 YYNGEE. Here the CDR3 DNA reads TGTGCCAGCACTAGCGGGAGTAACACCGGGGAGCTGTTTTTT. Translated, it gives CASTSGSNTGELFF.

V usage is TRBV12-3 or TRBV12-4 and J usage is TRBJ2-7; the match to TRBD2 covers 8 bases. CDR3 length: 21 residues. The V gene end was trimmed by 0 bases and the J gene end by 2 bases; junction bases not matched to a gene: 21. The CDR3 DNA reads as TGTGCCAGCAGTTTAGCTAGGTCCGCGGCCGCGGGAGGACTACATCCCTACGAGCAGTACTTC. This translates into CASSLARSAAAGGLHPYEQYF.

As to this clonotype: This clone may be a read error of a much larger clone one base away. This rearrangement joins TRBV7-8 to TRBJ2-3, with D maybe TRBD1 (6 bases). The J call may not be correct, given that the DNA end is closer to TRBJ2-5. This CDR3 has 19 amino acids. CDR1 SGHVS and CDR2 FQNEAQ come from the germline V gene. The CDR3 sequence: CVSHKRSRGSAQGTETQYF. The CDR3 nucleotides read TGTGTCAGTCACAAAAGAAGCAGGGGCAGCGCCCAGGGAACAGAGACCCAGTACTTC.

This clonotype was seen ten or more times. The chain joins TRBV5-5 to TRBJ1-2, with 7 bases lining up with TRBD1. Germline assignment: CDR1 SGHKS and CDR2 YYEKEE (reference sequence). The CDR3 spans 16 residues. The V and J ends lost 4 bases and 8 bases, in that order; junction bases with no gene match: 17. In DNA form, the CDR3 reads TGTGCCAGCAGCCGGAGGTTGGGACAGCACGCCTGGGGCTACACCTTC. Amino acid sequence: CASSRRLGQHAWGYTF.

A few counts support this clonotype. The chain has TRBV2 and TRBJ1-3, with unresolved D. V shed 2 bases and J shed 3 bases, with 8 bases lying between them. The CDR3 runs 14 residues. Looked up from germline, CDR1 is SNHLY and CDR2 is FYNNEI. The CDR3 DNA reads TGTGCCAGCAGTGAACGGGCAGTTGGAAACACCATATATTTT. Its protein is CASSERAVGNTIYF.

This clonotype was recorded at least ten times. J is TRBJ2-5 and V is TRBV24-1; no clear D gene. Germline CDR1 reads KGHDR; CDR2 reads SFDVKD. The CDR3 consists of 15 residues. V lost 4 bases and J 1 base, leaving 12 bases between the germline ends. Written as DNA, the CDR3 is TGTGCCACCAGTGACCTCTCCCATACCCAAGAGACCCAGTACTTC. It translates to CATSDLSHTQETQYF.

The chain combines TRBV4-1 with TRBJ2-3, with TRBD2 matching over 8 bases. Germline V lookup: CDR1 MGHRA, CDR2 YSYEKL. V lost 1 base, J lost 4 bases, and 10 bases stayed unmatched. The CDR3 extends over 17 amino acids. In DNA, the CDR3 is TGCGCCAGCAGCCAAGCGAGTAGCGGGACCGGGTCAGATACGCAGTATTTT. Translated: CASSQASSGTGSDTQYF.

In its sample, this clonotype was seen many times. V is TRBV20-1 and J is TRBJ2-5; a possible D gene is TRBD1 (6 bases). V lost 5 bases and J lost 2, with 15 bases in between. The CDR3 runs 14 residues. Germline V gene lookup returns CDR1 DFQATT and CDR2 SNEGSKA (reference sequence). CDR3: CSALSGRGQETQYF. The DNA for the CDR3 is TGCAGTGCTCTCAGCGGCAGGGGTCAAGAGACCCAGTACTTC.

For this clonotype: Compared with germline, one end of the junction differs, possibly owing to a read error. This sequence joins TRBV18 and TRBJ2-3, with D perhaps TRBD2 (5 bases). Germline lookup yields CDR1 KGHSH and CDR2 LQKENI. The CDR3 is 16 amino acids. The CDR3 nucleotides are TGTACCAGCTCACCACCATTAGCGAAGTACACAGATACGCAGTATTTT. Translation gives CTSSPPLAKYTDTQYF.

Concerning this clonotype: A much larger clonotype is one base distant, so this may be a read error. CDR3 DNA: TGTGCCAGCAGTTTTCTGTCTTTCAGGGGGAGTCACACTGAAGCTTTCTTT. Translated, it gives CASSFLSFRGSHTEAFF. The rearrangement uses TRBV27 and TRBJ1-1, with TRBD1 identical over 7 bases. The CDR3 extends over 17 amino acids. V shed 3 bases and J 3 bases; nucleotides not matched to a gene: 13. Germline values: CDR1 MNHEY, CDR2 SMNVEV (reference sequence).

The chain has TRBV7-2 and TRBJ2-5; 8 bases are a match to TRBD2. CDR1 is SGHTA and CDR2 is FQGNSA in the germline V gene. Trimming cost V 5 bases and J 6 bases; bases outside gene matches: 14. The CDR3 sequence is 16 residues long. The CDR3 sequence is CASSPRTGGLVKTQYF. CDR3 nucleotide sequence: TGTGCCAGCAGCCCTCGAACGGGAGGGCTGGTGAAGACCCAGTACTTC.

In its sample, this clonotype was seen a few times. This could be a read error, since a much larger clone is one nucleotide away. This rearrangement joins TRBV6-5 to TRBJ1-1, with TRBD1 as a possible D gene (5 bases). Germline CDR1 reads MNHEY; CDR2 reads SVGAGI. The CDR3 runs 16 residues. The V end was cut by 0 bases, the J end by 3 bases, with 14 bases between. The CDR3 DNA reads TGTGCCAGCAGTTACTCGATTTCGGGGGAGGACACTGAAGCTTTCTTT. This translates into CASSYSISGEDTEAFF.

Regarding this clonotype: This could be a read error, since a much larger clone is one nucleotide away. The gene calls are TRBV28 and TRBJ2-3; 8 nucleotides match TRBD2. CDR1 is MDHEN, CDR2 SYDVKM, per germline. There are 15 residues in the CDR3. The CDR3 DNA follows: TGTGCCAGCAGTGTCGGGGGGACTAGGACAGATGCGCAGTATTTT. As protein: CASSVGGTRTDAQYF.

To note about this clonotype: With a much larger clone just one base away, this may be a read error. The rearrangement joins TRBV4-1 to TRBJ1-1; D not certain. Trimming removed 1 base from V and 7 bases from J, with 16 bases in between. CDR1 is MGHRA, CDR2 YSYEKL, per germline. The CDR3 is 15 amino acids. CDR3 bases: TGCGCCAGCAGCCAAGTGGGTCGGAGGACTATTGAAGCTTTCTTT. Amino acids: CASSQVGRRTIEAFF.

The chain uses TRBV27 and TRBJ2-7, with D possibly being TRBD1 (6 bases). The ends were cut back, 6 bases at V and 2 bases at J, with 14 bases in the middle. Germline CDR1 is MNHEY and CDR2 is SMNVEV (reference sequence). The CDR3 loop spans 14 amino acids. The CDR3 region is CASRLRDTAYEQYF. The CDR3 nucleotides are TGTGCCAGCAGATTACGGGACACAGCCTACGAGCAGTACTTC.

This clonotype was picked up many times. The chain recombines TRBV12-3 or TRBV12-4 with TRBJ2-2; D possibly corresponds to TRBD1 (6 bases). The length of the CDR3 is 16 residues. V lost 1 base, J lost 3 bases, and 12 bases lay in between. The CDR3 is CASSLVTDRYTGELFF. The CDR3, as DNA: TGTGCCAGCAGTTTAGTAACGGACAGATACACCGGGGAGCTGTTTTTT.

This rearrangement joins TRBV20-1 to TRBJ2-5, with 10 bases fitting TRBD1. CDR1 DFQATT and CDR2 SNEGSKA come from the germline V gene (reference sequence). Trimming removed 3 bases from V and 4 bases from J; junction bases left unmatched: 5. The CDR3 covers 14 residues. CDR3 DNA sequence: TGCAGTGCTAGGACAGGGGGCGAAGGAGAGACCCAGTACTTC. Amino acid sequence: CSARTGGEGETQYF.

In this sample, this clonotype turned up a few times. The chain has TRBV14 and TRBJ2-7; 10 nucleotides agree with TRBD1. CDR3 size: 17 residues. In germline, CDR1 is SGHDN, CDR2 FVKESK. V shed 1 base, J shed 3 bases, and the junction held 9 bases outside the gene matches. For the CDR3, the DNA is TGTGCCAGCAGCCAAGCCCCCTACCGGACAGGGGGCTACGAGCAGTACTTC. Its protein product is CASSQAPYRTGGYEQYF.